These T cell receptor beta chains were read from a single sample in a study of cytomegalovirus exposure and HLA in healthy donors. Measured with immunoSEQ multiplex PCR; TCRdb has only the in-frame clones, and not every one. The data hold 70,000 to 95,000 clones, with about 75% observed a single time. Sequences were obtained from PBMCs. Receptor source: a middle-aged man in good health and CMV-seronegative. Both conserved end residues are part of each CDR3. Fields, in order: V gene, D gene, J gene, clone size, CDR3 DNA, CDR3 protein. The D gene is left open where the match is weak. Not all rows give a size; the values are once, few, many and, for expanded clones, a class.

V: TRBV18; D: -; J: TRBJ1-3; size: -; DNA: TGTGCCAGCCTCCAAGGGGACTTCTCTGGAAACACCATATATTTT; CDR3: CASLQGDFSGNTIYF
V: TRBV7-9; D: -; J: TRBJ1-2; size: -; DNA: TGTGCCAGCGATCAGGGGAATGGCTACACCTTC; CDR3: CASDQGNGYTF
V: TRBV9; D: TRBD2; J: TRBJ2-7; size: -; DNA: TGTGCCAGCAGCGTAGGACTAGCGGGAGACCACGAGCAGTACTTC; CDR3: CASSVGLAGDHEQYF
V: TRBV29-1; D: -; J: TRBJ1-1; size: few; DNA: TGCAGCGTTGAAAGGCCCCACAGGGCCACTGAAGCTTTCTTT; CDR3: CSVERPHRATEAFF
V: TRBV7-6; D: -; J: TRBJ2-2; size: -; DNA: TGTGCCAGCAGCTTGACAGTAACGAACACCGGGGAGCTGTTTTTT; CDR3: CASSLTVTNTGELFF
V: TRBV19; D: -; J: TRBJ1-3; size: once; DNA: TGTGCCAGTAGTATATCCTCTGAATGGCAGGGGCCAAGATTT; CDR3: CASSISSEWQGPRF
V: TRBV5-6; D: -; J: TRBJ2-7; size: -; DNA: TGTGCCAGCAGCCTAGGGGGTACATACGAGCAGTACTTC; CDR3: CASSLGGTYEQYF
V: TRBV15; D: TRBD1; J: TRBJ1-2; size: -; DNA: TGTGCCACCAGCGGAGCGACAGGGCGGAAGGGCTACACCTTC; CDR3: CATSGATGRKGYTF
V: TRBV5-1; D: -; J: TRBJ1-1; size: -; DNA: TGCGCCAGCAGCTTGGTGGGTGCCGGGATTAACACTGAAGCTTTCTTT; CDR3: CASSLVGAGINTEAFF
V: TRBV10-3; D: -; J: TRBJ1-6; size: few; DNA: TGTGCCATCAGTGGGACAGAAGACCACCCCCTCCACTTT; CDR3: CAISGTEDHPLHF
V: TRBV18; D: TRBD1; J: TRBJ2-4; size: -; DNA: TGTGCCAGCTCATCGGACAGGATTCAGTACTTC; CDR3: CASSSDRIQYF
V: TRBV6-4; D: TRBD2; J: TRBJ2-3; size: -; DNA: TGTGCCAGCAGTGACCGCCGGGGGGGCGGCACAGATACGCAGTATTTT; CDR3: CASSDRRGGGTDTQYF
V: TRBV11-2; D: -; J: TRBJ2-1; size: -; DNA: TGTGCCAGCAGCGATGACAGGTTTAACAATGAGCAGTTCTTC; CDR3: CASSDDRFNNEQFF
V: TRBV18; D: -; J: TRBJ1-3; size: -; DNA: TGTGCCAGCTCAACGGGGGGTTCTGGAAACACCATATATTTT; CDR3: CASSTGGSGNTIYF
V: TRBV30; D: -; J: TRBJ2-2; size: -; DNA: TGTGCCTGGGCCCAGGGGTTGAACACCGGGGAGCTGTTTTTT; CDR3: CAWAQGLNTGELFF
V: TRBV7-9; D: TRBD1; J: TRBJ2-5; size: -; DNA: TGTGCCAGCAGACATGGGACAGGGGGTGAGACCCAGTACTTC; CDR3: CASRHGTGGETQYF
V: TRBV2; D: TRBD1; J: TRBJ2-4; size: once; DNA: TGTGCCAGCAGGAGGGACAGGGACCGTAGCTTAGCCAAAAACATTCAGTACTTC; CDR3: CASRRDRDRSLAKNIQYF
V: TRBV5-6; D: -; J: TRBJ1-5; size: -; DNA: TGTGCCAGCAGCTTGGGAAGGAGTTACAATCAGCCCCAGCATTTT; CDR3: CASSLGRSYNQPQHF
V: TRBV7-9; D: TRBD1; J: TRBJ1-4; size: few; DNA: TGTGCCAGCAGCTTAGAACAGGGGGCAAAACTGTTTTTT; CDR3: CASSLEQGAKLFF
V: TRBV7-9; D: -; J: TRBJ2-1; size: once; DNA: TGTGCCAGCAGCCGGGGGTCAAGCTCCTACAATGAGCAGTTCTTC; CDR3: CASSRGSSSYNEQFF
V: TRBV5-1; D: TRBD1; J: TRBJ2-1; size: -; DNA: TGCGCCAGCAGCCCAGAGGGGACAGGAGCTTACAATGAGCAGTTCTTC; CDR3: CASSPEGTGAYNEQFF
V: TRBV28; D: TRBD1; J: TRBJ2-7; size: -; DNA: TGTGCCAGCAGTCAAACCGGGACAGGCTACGAGCAGTACTTC; CDR3: CASSQTGTGYEQYF
V: TRBV5-4; D: TRBD1; J: TRBJ1-2; size: -; DNA: TGTGCCAGCAGTTGGGACAGCGTTAACTATGGCTACACCTTC; CDR3: CASSWDSVNYGYTF
V: TRBV28; D: TRBD1; J: TRBJ1-3; size: -; DNA: TGTGCCAGCAGCTCCCGAGGGGGCTTTGGAAACACCATATATTTT; CDR3: CASSSRGGFGNTIYF
V: TRBV6-5; D: -; J: TRBJ1-3; size: -; DNA: TGTGCCAGCAGTTACTTAGCAAGATCTGGAAACACCATATATTTT; CDR3: CASSYLARSGNTIYF
V: TRBV4-2; D: TRBD2; J: TRBJ2-1; size: -; DNA: TGTGCCAGCAGCCGTAATAGCGGGGACACCTACAATGAGCAGTTCTTC; CDR3: CASSRNSGDTYNEQFF
V: TRBV7-9; D: -; J: TRBJ1-1; size: -; DNA: TGTGCCAGCAGCTTAGAACCAGTGGTGGCTTTCTTT; CDR3: CASSLEPVVAFF
V: TRBV29-1; D: TRBD1; J: TRBJ1-2; size: -; DNA: TGCAGCGTTTCACAGGGGGACTATGGCTACACCTTC; CDR3: CSVSQGDYGYTF
V: TRBV6-6; D: -; J: TRBJ2-5; size: -; DNA: TGTGCCACCCTTAAAGCGGAAGAGACCCAGTACTTC; CDR3: CATLKAEETQYF
V: TRBV14; D: -; J: TRBJ1-2; size: -; DNA: TGTGCCAGCAGCCAAGTAGGAGATCGCTACGGCTATGGCTACACCTTC; CDR3: CASSQVGDRYGYGYTF
V: TRBV11-2; D: TRBD1; J: TRBJ1-1; size: few; DNA: TGTGCCAGCAGCTCTTACAGGGGAAAAGGAATACCTGAAGCTTTCTTT; CDR3: CASSSYRGKGIPEAFF
V: TRBV13; D: -; J: TRBJ2-7; size: -; DNA: TGTGCCAGCAGCAATAGAGAACCGGGGGGCCGTCCCTCCTACGAGCAGTACTTC; CDR3: CASSNREPGGRPSYEQYF
V: TRBV18; D: -; J: TRBJ2-1; size: -; DNA: TGTGCCAGCTCACCACCGCCGGGGGGACAATACAATGAGCAGTTCTTC; CDR3: CASSPPPGGQYNEQFF
V: TRBV28; D: -; J: TRBJ1-1; size: -; DNA: TGTGCCAGCAGCCTAGACGACCTGATCATGAACACTGAAGCTTTCTTT; CDR3: CASSLDDLIMNTEAFF
V: TRBV4-2; D: TRBD1; J: TRBJ1-1; size: once; DNA: TGTGCCAGCAAAGCCGGGACAGGGGAAGGGAACACTGAAGCTTTCTTT; CDR3: CASKAGTGEGNTEAFF
V: TRBV15; D: -; J: TRBJ2-1; size: -; DNA: TGTGCCACCAGCAGAGATAGGAGTAGAGTATACAATGAGCAGTTCTTC; CDR3: CATSRDRSRVYNEQFF
V: TRBV19; D: TRBD1; J: TRBJ1-5; size: -; DNA: TGTGCCAGTAAGATACAGGGGGCGGGCAATCAGCCCCAGCATTTT; CDR3: CASKIQGAGNQPQHF
V: TRBV2; D: -; J: TRBJ2-7; size: -; DNA: TGTGCCAGCAGGCTCCCACAGGCTCCCTACGAGCAGTACTTC; CDR3: CASRLPQAPYEQYF
V: TRBV7-3; D: TRBD1; J: TRBJ1-5; size: -; DNA: TGTGCCAGCAGCTTAACAGGACAGGGGGGTCAGCCCCAGCATTTT; CDR3: CASSLTGQGGQPQHF
V: TRBV2; D: -; J: TRBJ1-1; size: few; DNA: TGTGCCAGCAGGGGACATGGACGGGCCACTGAAGCTTTCTTT; CDR3: CASRGHGRATEAFF
V: TRBV7-3; D: -; J: TRBJ2-7; size: -; DNA: TGTGCCAGCAGCTTATTCCCGGGACTCTTCTACGAGCAGTACTTC; CDR3: CASSLFPGLFYEQYF
V: TRBV6-1; D: -; J: TRBJ2-7; size: -; DNA: TGTGCCAGCAGTGAATCTTACCAGGAGCAGTACTTC; CDR3: CASSESYQEQYF
V: TRBV6-5; D: TRBD1; J: TRBJ2-7; size: -; DNA: TGTGCCAGCAGTAGCCGCGGCAGGGGGTACTACGAGCAGTACTTC; CDR3: CASSSRGRGYYEQYF
V: TRBV28; D: TRBD1; J: TRBJ1-6; size: -; DNA: TGTGCCAGCAGTCACGGACAGGGGGTGGGGCCCCTCCACTTT; CDR3: CASSHGQGVGPLHF
V: TRBV10-3; D: TRBD1; J: TRBJ1-2; size: -; DNA: TGTGCCATCAGGGACCGGGACAGGGACTATGGCTACACCTTC; CDR3: CAIRDRDRDYGYTF
V: TRBV5-4; D: TRBD1; J: TRBJ1-3; size: -; DNA: TGTGCCAGCAGCTGGGGGGACAGGGCTGGAAACACCATATATTTT; CDR3: CASSWGDRAGNTIYF
V: TRBV27; D: -; J: TRBJ1-4; size: -; DNA: TGTGCCAGCAGTCAGACTCACAGGATAAGTGAAAAACTGTTTTTT; CDR3: CASSQTHRISEKLFF
V: TRBV20-1; D: -; J: TRBJ2-5; size: -; DNA: TGCAGTGCCAGCGGGGAGACCCAGTACTTC; CDR3: CSASGETQYF
V: TRBV5-4; D: -; J: TRBJ1-1; size: -; DNA: TGTGCCAGCAAGGTGTGGGGCAGGGGGAACACTGAAGCTTTCTTT; CDR3: CASKVWGRGNTEAFF
V: TRBV27; D: TRBD1; J: TRBJ1-1; size: few; DNA: TGTGCCAGCAGTCTCCGAGGGACAGGGAACACTGAAGCTTTCTTT; CDR3: CASSLRGTGNTEAFF
V: TRBV2; D: -; J: TRBJ1-5; size: -; DNA: TGTGCCAGCAGTGATAATCGGAATCAGCCCCAGCATTTT; CDR3: CASSDNRNQPQHF
V: TRBV25-1; D: -; J: TRBJ1-5; size: few; DNA: TGTGCCAGCAGTGAGTGGACTCAAAATCAGCCCCAGCATTTT; CDR3: CASSEWTQNQPQHF
V: TRBV5-1; D: -; J: TRBJ1-2; size: -; DNA: TGCGCCAGCAGCCCTGACAGCTATGGCTACACCTTC; CDR3: CASSPDSYGYTF
V: TRBV5-6; D: TRBD2; J: TRBJ2-7; size: -; DNA: TGTGCCAGCAGCTTTACTAGCGGGAGTTCCTACGAGCAGTACTTC; CDR3: CASSFTSGSSYEQYF
V: TRBV2; D: TRBD1; J: TRBJ2-7; size: -; DNA: TGTGCCAGCAGTGGCTGGGACAGGGAGGGGTACGAGCAGTACTTC; CDR3: CASSGWDREGYEQYF
V: TRBV6-1; D: -; J: TRBJ2-5; size: -; DNA: TGTGCCAGCAGTCCTAGGCGCGAGACCCAGTACTTC; CDR3: CASSPRRETQYF
V: TRBV4-1; D: TRBD1; J: TRBJ1-6; size: -; DNA: TGCGCCAGCAGCCTTGGACAGGGGGATAATTCACCCCTCCACTTT; CDR3: CASSLGQGDNSPLHF